Below, one T cell receptor beta chain is given with its context. The data were produced by immunoSEQ multiplex PCR, yet TCRdb's version contains in-frame clones alone and is incomplete. Among 45,000 to 70,000 clones, approximately 90% were seen once, and the ten largest hold approximately 0.15%. This specimen comes from a study of T cell changes during pregnancy in multiple sclerosis. The sequencing used CD4+ T cells from peripheral blood mononuclear cells, collected after pregnancy. This clonotype originated in a female donor in good health, enrolled as a control in a pregnancy study.

This CDR3 reads CASSRRGTEAFF. The DNA of the CDR3 is TGTGCCAGCAGCCGCCGGGGAACTGAAGCTTTCTTT. V is TRBV7-2 and J is TRBJ1-1; no definite D call. Trimming shortened V by 5 bases and J by 5 bases, and 9 bases separated the two germline ends. The CDR3 extends over 12 amino acids. Germline CDR1 SGHTA, CDR2 FQGNSA.